A single sample gave rise to the 9 T cell receptor beta chains below, sequenced in a study of blood T cell repertoires in COVID-19. Only in-frame clones appear in the TCRdb table, and some are missing; sequencing was by immunoSEQ multiplex PCR. This table holds about 180,000 clones, less than 90% found once. The sample was peripheral blood. Source of these receptors: a woman between 65 and 79 years old with COVID-19, enrolled during active disease.

CDR3 amino acids: CASSYSRGNYEQYF. The CDR3 DNA reads TGTGCCAGCAGTTACTCTCGGGGGAACTACGAGCAGTACTTC. The chain is built from TRBV6-2 or TRBV6-3 and TRBJ2-7; D might be TRBD2 (6 bases). This CDR3 is built from 14 residues. Germline V lookup: CDR1 MNHEY, CDR2 SVGEGT. Trimming left V 0 bases short and J 3 bases short, with 9 bases between.

The chain has TRBV9 and TRBJ2-1, with 7 nucleotides matching TRBD2. The ends lost 4 bases at V and 6 bases at J; junction bases unmatched: 10. CDR1 and CDR2 from the germline V gene are SGDLS and YYNGEE. CDR3 length: 15 amino acids. The CDR3 region is CASSPGASGSNEQFF. The CDR3 DNA reads as TGTGCCAGCAGCCCCGGGGCTAGCGGTAGCAATGAGCAGTTCTTC. The full variable domain, rest sourced from reference TRBV9 and TRBJ2-1, is DSGVTQTPKHLITATGQRVTLRCSPRSGDLSVYWYQQSLDQGLQFLIQYYNGEERAKGNILERFSAQQFPDLHSELNLSSLELGDSALYFCASSPGASGSNEQFFGPGTRLTVL.

The gene calls are TRBV14 and TRBJ2-7, with 8 bases lining up with TRBD2. Germline assignment: CDR1 SGHDN and CDR2 FVKESK. There are 14 residues in the CDR3. Trimming removed 4 bases from V and 7 bases from J; junction bases left unmatched: 9. The CDR3 region is CASSLVAGRGEQYF. CDR3 DNA sequence: TGTGCCAGCAGCCTAGTAGCGGGACGGGGGGAGCAGTACTTC.

The CDR3 region is CATSGPGQGFNQPQHF. CDR3 DNA sequence: TGTGCCACCAGTGGGCCGGGACAGGGGTTCAATCAGCCCCAGCATTTT. V is TRBV24-1 and J is TRBJ1-5, with 10 bases matching TRBD1. The V segment lost 5 bases and the J segment 3 bases; nucleotides outside the gene matches: 6. CDR1 KGHDR and CDR2 SFDVKD come from the germline V gene. The CDR3 contains 16 residues.

The gene calls are TRBV9 and TRBJ2-7; 10 nucleotides line up with TRBD2. The trim removed 3 bases at V and 3 bases at J, leaving 18 bases unmatched. The CDR3 length is 19 residues. Germline assignment: CDR1 SGDLS and CDR2 YYNGEE. CDR3 protein: CASSARGTSESPRSYEQYF. The CDR3 nucleotides read TGTGCCAGCAGCGCCCGTGGGACTAGCGAGTCACCTAGGAGCTACGAGCAGTACTTC.

As DNA, the CDR3 is TGTGCCAGCAGCCAAGCGTACGGAGCAGCAATCACAGATACGCAGTATTTT. This sequence encodes CASSQAYGAAITDTQYF. The chain carries TRBV3-1 (or the pseudogene TRBV3-2) and TRBJ2-3; D gene uncertain. With 1 base removed from V and 2 bases from J, the gap between germline ends came to 16 bases. This CDR3 has 17 residues. The V gene's germline CDR1 is LGHDT and CDR2 YNNKEL (reference sequence).

The chain carries TRBV19 and TRBJ2-7; perhaps TRBD1 as D (6 bases). V was cut by 2 bases and J by 2 bases, with 7 bases left in between. This CDR3 has 13 amino acids. Germline lookup yields CDR1 LNHDA and CDR2 SQIVND (reference sequence). The CDR3 loop reads CASSITGTYEQYF. In DNA, the CDR3 is TGTGCCAGTAGTATAACAGGGACCTACGAGCAGTACTTC.

This chain links TRBV18 with TRBJ2-3; the D gene is possibly TRBD1 (6 bases). The CDR3 runs to 14 residues. The germline CDR1 and CDR2 sequences are KGHSH and LQKENI. Trimming cost V 3 bases and J 3 bases, with 10 bases left between them. The CDR3, as DNA: TGTGCCAGCTCACCTAACAGGGCAACAGATACGCAGTATTTT. Amino acid sequence: CASSPNRATDTQYF.

About this clone: The same CDR3 can be traced to other DNA sequences in this sample. The rearrangement uses TRBV29-1 and TRBJ1-2; 9 bases map to TRBD1. Germline trimming cut 6 bases from V and 5 bases from J; bases unmatched to any gene: 4. The CDR3 has 12 amino acids. Germline assignment: CDR1 SQVTM and CDR2 ANQGSEA. DNA for the CDR3: TGCAGCGTGGGACAGGGAGGGTATGGCTACACCTTC. It yields the protein CSVGQGGYGYTF.